One and the same sample provided the 9 T cell receptor beta chains below, sequenced in a study of T cell responses to AZD1222 COVID-19 vaccine. Sequenced by immunoSEQ multiplex PCR; TCRdb stores in-frame clones only, minus some. This sample has some 96,000 clones; around nine tenths occur once, and the top ten carry less than 3.5%. The sequences come from peripheral blood, collected on day 0 of AZD1222 vaccination. Receptors were obtained from an adult in good health.

With respect to this clone: One junction end disagrees with the germline gene, perhaps due to a read error. The chain couples TRBV7-7 to TRBJ2-7; 8 bases fit TRBD1. The germline V gene has CDR1 SSHAT and CDR2 FNYEAQ (reference sequence). This CDR3 region has 13 residues. The CDR3 DNA follows: TGTGCTAGCAGCTTAGACAGGGGTAGCGAGCAGTACTTC. Amino acids: CASSLDRGSEQYF. Using reference TRBV7-7 and TRBJ2-7 for the parts outside the CDR3, the full variable domain is GAGVSQSPRYKVTKRGQDVTLRCDPISSHATLYWYQQALGQGPEFLTYFNYEAQPDKSGLPSDRFSAERPEGSISTLTIQRTEQRDSAMYRCASSLDRGSEQYFGPGTRLTVT.

The chain combines TRBV29-1 with TRBJ1-1; D ambiguous. Trimming took off 6 bases at V and 1 base at J, with 9 bases between the two ends. The CDR3 is 12 residues long. Per the germline V gene, CDR1 is SQVTM and CDR2 is ANQGSEA. CDR3: CSVAPGNTEAFF. The CDR3, as DNA: TGCAGCGTCGCCCCTGGGAACACTGAAGCTTTCTTT.

This chain links TRBV6-1 with TRBJ2-7; 7 positions match TRBD1. Unmatched junction bases numbered 10, after V lost 3 bases and J lost 2 bases. This CDR3 contains 16 residues. Germline loops: CDR1 MNHNS, CDR2 SASEGT. CDR3 nucleotides: TGTGCCAGCAGTGACCCGGGACAGAAACAGACCTACGAGCAGTACTTC. Protein sequence: CASSDPGQKQTYEQYF.

DNA of the CDR3: TGTGCCAGTAGTATTGGTCAGCCCCAGCATTTT. This sequence encodes CASSIGQPQHF. V gene TRBV19 combines with J gene TRBJ1-5; D unclear. V was trimmed by 3 bases and J by 6 bases, leaving 3 bases between them. CDR3 length equals 11 residues. Germline CDR1 LNHDA, CDR2 SQIVND (reference sequence).

This clone appeared many times. The CDR3 loop is CASSGPRTGKTYEQYF. In DNA, the CDR3 is TGTGCCAGCAGTGGGCCTCGGACAGGGAAGACCTACGAGCAGTACTTC. V is TRBV6-1 and J is TRBJ2-7, with TRBD1 identical over 8 bases. Trimming removed 4 bases from V and 2 bases from J; junction bases left unmatched: 10. The CDR3 length is 16 residues. Germline V gene lookup returns CDR1 MNHNS and CDR2 SASEGT.

The rearrangement uses TRBV6-5 and TRBJ1-4; D remains ambiguous. Trimming took off 6 bases at V and 7 bases at J, with 18 bases between the two ends. The CDR3 loop spans 15 amino acids. CDR1 is MNHEY, CDR2 SVGAGI, per germline. The CDR3 region is CASRFTLNLGEKLFF. CDR3 sequence (DNA): TGTGCCAGCAGATTTACACTCAACCTGGGTGAAAAACTGTTTTTT.

CDR3 in amino acids: CASSPPLGGQNSPLHF. The CDR3 DNA reads TGTGCCAGCTCACCCCCCCTCGGGGGCCAGAATTCACCCCTCCACTTT. The chain has TRBV18 and TRBJ1-6, with D possibly being TRBD1 (6 bases). There are 16 residues in the CDR3. Trimming removed 3 bases from V and 7 bases from J, with 16 bases in between. Per the germline V gene, CDR1 is KGHSH and CDR2 is LQKENI.

The chain has TRBV6-5 and TRBJ1-2; D not certain. CDR1 is MNHEY and CDR2 is SVGAGI in the germline V gene. Trimming removed 10 bases from V and 1 base from J, with 16 bases in between. The CDR3 spans 14 residues. The chain's CDR3 is CAITRGLGNYGYTF. DNA of the CDR3: TGTGCCATAACCCGAGGCCTAGGTAACTATGGCTACACCTTC.

V gene TRBV4-1 combines with J gene TRBJ1-1, with D possibly being TRBD1 (6 bases). Germline loops: CDR1 MGHRA, CDR2 YSYEKL. The CDR3 runs 15 residues. V shed 1 base and J shed 1 base, with 10 bases lying between them. The CDR3 bases are TGCGCCAGCAGCCAAGGTGCAGGGGAGAACACTGAAGCTTTCTTT. This sequence encodes CASSQGAGENTEAFF.